Shown below are 7 T cell receptor beta chains from a single sample sequenced in a study of blood T cell repertoires in COVID-19. Clones were sequenced by immunoSEQ multiplex PCR, and TCRdb holds only the in-frame ones, with some missing. The profile covers about 200,000 clones, with 65% to 90% appearing a single time and 3.5% to 5.5% taken by the ten largest. The specimen sequenced was PBMCs or T cells enriched from blood (not recorded which). Every receptor here comes from a woman aged 30 to 39 who had been exposed to COVID-19.

The gene calls are TRBV7-2 and TRBJ2-7, with D possibly being TRBD2 (7 bases). Deletions cut 2 bases from V and 5 bases from J, with 16 bases between. Germline V gene lookup returns CDR1 SGHTA and CDR2 FQGNSA. The CDR3 totals 15 residues. The CDR3 DNA follows: TGTGCCAGCAGCTTATGGGGGGTCGGGGGGCACGAGCAGTACTTC. Residues: CASSLWGVGGHEQYF.

CDR3 coding DNA: TGTGCCCACCCGGCAACACCAGGGGGGAGTAACACCGGGGAGCTGTTTTTT. This sequence encodes CAHPATPGGSNTGELFF. The chain carries TRBV21-1 and TRBJ2-2; TRBD1 is taken as the D call from the table, unchecked against the DNA. TRBV21-1 is reported as a pseudogene. The CDR3 has 17 amino acids.

The chain recombines TRBV23-1 with TRBJ1-3; possible D gene TRBD1, 6 bases. TRBV23-1 is designated an ORF whose function remains uncertain. This CDR3 spans 16 amino acids. The V and J ends lost 6 bases and 4 bases respectively, with 19 bases between them. The CDR3: CASSRQVKASGNTIYF. CDR3 in DNA: TGCGCCAGCAGCCGACAGGTAAAAGCATCCGGAAACACCATATATTTT.

The rearrangement links TRBV9 to TRBJ1-2; D possibly corresponds to TRBD1 (6 bases). This CDR3 has 14 residues. Trimming left V 4 bases short and J 8 bases short, with 18 bases between. Germline V gives CDR1 SGDLS, CDR2 YYNGEE. The DNA for the CDR3 is TGTGCCAGCAGCATTATTGGGACATCCGCGGGCTACACCTTC. Translating it yields CASSIIGTSAGYTF.

This clone has more than one count but fewer than ten. The genes are TRBV27 and TRBJ1-5; TRBD1 aligns across 8 bases. Looked up from germline, CDR1 is MNHEY and CDR2 is SMNVEV (reference sequence). V shed 8 bases, J shed 7 bases, and the junction held 4 bases outside the gene matches. The CDR3 runs 12 residues. CDR3 region: CASRTGRQPQHF. CDR3 in DNA: TGTGCCAGCCGGACAGGGAGACAGCCCCAGCATTTT.

This clone was observed a handful of times. Written as DNA, the CDR3 is TGTGCCAGCACTTCATACCCCCTAGATGGCGAGCAGTACTTC. Amino acid sequence: CASTSYPLDGEQYF. The V gene is TRBV28, the J gene TRBJ2-7, with D unresolved. This CDR3 has 14 amino acids. Germline V lookup: CDR1 MDHEN, CDR2 SYDVKM. The V and J ends lost 7 bases and 6 bases respectively, with 19 bases between them.

The chain joins TRBV19 to TRBJ2-2; 11 bases map to TRBD2. The CDR3 is 16 residues long. The germline V gene encodes CDR1 LNHDA and CDR2 SQIVND (reference sequence). J was trimmed by 6 bases and V by 2 bases; bases with no gene match: 5. CDR3 in amino acids: CASSIIASGGPGELFF. As DNA, the CDR3 is TGTGCCAGTAGTATAATAGCTAGCGGGGGGCCCGGGGAGCTGTTTTTT.